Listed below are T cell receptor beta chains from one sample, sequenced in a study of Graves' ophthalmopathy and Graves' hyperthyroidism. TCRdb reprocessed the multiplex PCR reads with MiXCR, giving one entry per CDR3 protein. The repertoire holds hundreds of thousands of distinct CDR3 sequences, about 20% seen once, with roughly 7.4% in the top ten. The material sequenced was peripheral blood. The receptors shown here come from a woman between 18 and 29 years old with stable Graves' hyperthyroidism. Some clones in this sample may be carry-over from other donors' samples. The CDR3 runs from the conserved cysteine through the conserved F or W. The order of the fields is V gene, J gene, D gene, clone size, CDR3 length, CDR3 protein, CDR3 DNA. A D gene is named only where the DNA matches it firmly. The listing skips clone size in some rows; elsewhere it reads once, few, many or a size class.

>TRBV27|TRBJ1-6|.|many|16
CASSNRQPFYNSPLHF
TGTGCCAGCAGTAACCGACAGCCCTTTTATAATTCACCCCTCCACTTT
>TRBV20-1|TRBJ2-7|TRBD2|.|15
CSARVLGGASYEQYF
TGCAGTGCTAGAGTTCTGGGAGGGGCTTCCTACGAGCAGTACTTC
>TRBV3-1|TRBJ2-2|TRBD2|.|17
CASSQQLAGLGSGELFF
TGTGCCAGCAGCCAACAGCTAGCGGGACTAGGGTCCGGGGAGCTGTTTTTT
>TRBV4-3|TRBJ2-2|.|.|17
CASSQELQASNTGELFF
TGCGCCAGCAGCCAAGAATTACAAGCCTCGAACACCGGGGAGCTGTTTTTT
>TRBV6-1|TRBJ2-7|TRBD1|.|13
CASGTVSSYEQYF
TGTGCCAGCGGGACAGTATCCTCCTACGAGCAGTACTTC
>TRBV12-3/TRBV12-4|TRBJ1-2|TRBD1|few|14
CASQGGSLMRGYTF
TGTGCCAGCCAAGGGGGCAGCCTAATGCGTGGCTACACCTTC
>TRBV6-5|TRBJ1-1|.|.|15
CASSYLDILSAEAFF
TGTGCCAGCAGTTATTTGGACATCTTGAGCGCTGAAGCTTTCTTT
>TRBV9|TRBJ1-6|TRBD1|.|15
CASSPSTGEGSPLHF
TGTGCCAGCAGCCCAAGCACAGGGGAAGGTTCACCCCTCCACTTT
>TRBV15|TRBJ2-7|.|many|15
CATSREGVSSYEQYF
TGTGCCACCAGCAGAGAAGGGGTAAGCTCCTACGAGCAGTACTTC
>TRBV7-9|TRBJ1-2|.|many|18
CASSLALSWNPANYGYTF
TGTGCCAGCAGCTTAGCGCTAAGCTGGAATCCTGCTAACTATGGCTACACCTTC
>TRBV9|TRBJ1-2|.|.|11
CASSALGGYTF
TGTGCCAGCAGCGCATTGGGTGGCTACACCTTC
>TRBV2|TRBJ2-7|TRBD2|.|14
CATEPGLASYEQYF
TGTGCCACAGAACCGGGACTAGCGTCCTACGAGCAGTACTTC
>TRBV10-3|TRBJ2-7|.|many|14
CAISAQGHPYEQYF
TGTGCCATCAGTGCCCAAGGACATCCCTACGAGCAGTACTTC
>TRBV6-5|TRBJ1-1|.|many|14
CASSPISRDTEAFF
TGTGCCAGCAGTCCCATCTCGAGGGACACTGAAGCTTTCTTT
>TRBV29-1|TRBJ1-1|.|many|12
CSVGSSKVEAFF
TGCAGCGTTGGGTCTAGTAAGGTTGAAGCTTTCTTT
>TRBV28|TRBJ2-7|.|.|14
CASNPHLTPYEQYF
TGTGCCAGCAACCCTCACTTGACTCCCTACGAGCAGTACTTC
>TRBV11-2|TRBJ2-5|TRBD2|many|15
CASSREAGLRETQYF
TGTGCCAGCAGCCGTGAAGCGGGGCTCCGAGAGACCCAGTACTTC
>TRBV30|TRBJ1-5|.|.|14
CAWSVWRNNQPQHF
TGTGCCTGGAGTGTATGGCGGAACAATCAGCCCCAGCATTTT
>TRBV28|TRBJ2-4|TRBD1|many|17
CASSKTGGFLAKNIQYF
TGTGCCAGCAGTAAGACAGGGGGTTTCCTAGCCAAAAACATTCAGTACTTC
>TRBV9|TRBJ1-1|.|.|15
CASSPTVMKNTEAFF
TGTGCCAGCAGCCCGACCGTCATGAAGAACACTGAAGCTTTCTTT
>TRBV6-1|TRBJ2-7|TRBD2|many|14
CASSGLAFSYEQYF
TGTGCCAGCAGTGGACTAGCGTTCTCCTACGAGCAGTACTTC
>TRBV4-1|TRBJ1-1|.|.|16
CASSHPLRSGDTEAFF
TGCGCCAGCAGCCACCCCCTAAGGTCGGGGGACACTGAAGCTTTCTTT
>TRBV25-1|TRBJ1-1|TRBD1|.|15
CASSAKTGEVTEAFF
TGTGCCAGCAGTGCCAAGACAGGGGAGGTCACTGAAGCTTTCTTT
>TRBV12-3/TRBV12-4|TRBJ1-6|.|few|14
CASSFQGTYSPLHF
TGTGCCAGCAGTTTCCAGGGAACGTATTCACCCCTCCACTTT
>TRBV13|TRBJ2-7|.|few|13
CASTPTSSYEQYF
TGTGCCAGCACCCCCACGAGCAGCTACGAGCAGTACTTC
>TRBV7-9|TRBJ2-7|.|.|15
CASSSTGTDPYEQYF
TGTGCCAGCAGCTCAACCGGGACGGACCCCTACGAGCAGTACTTC
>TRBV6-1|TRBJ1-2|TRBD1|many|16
CASNIGQDALGYGYTF
TGTGCCAGCAACATAGGACAGGACGCCCTAGGCTATGGCTACACCTTC
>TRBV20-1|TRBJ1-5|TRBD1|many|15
CSASLTGGPNQPQHF
TGCAGTGCTAGTTTAACAGGGGGCCCCAATCAGCCCCAGCATTTT
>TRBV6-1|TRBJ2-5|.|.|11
CASSVQGAQYF
TGTGCCAGCAGTGTACAGGGAGCCCAGTACTTC
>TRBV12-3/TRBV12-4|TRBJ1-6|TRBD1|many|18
CASSAGQGGSSYNSPLHF
TGTGCCAGCAGCGCAGGACAGGGGGGGAGCTCCTATAATTCACCCCTCCACTTT
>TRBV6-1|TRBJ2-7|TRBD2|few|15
CASSEDSGGSYEQYF
TGTGCCAGCAGTGAGGATAGCGGGGGGTCCTACGAGCAGTACTTC
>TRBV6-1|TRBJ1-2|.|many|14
CASSDYTGGYGYTF
TGTGCCAGCAGTGATTACACTGGTGGCTATGGCTACACCTTC
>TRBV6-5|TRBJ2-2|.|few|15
CASSYSKPNTGELFF
TGTGCCAGCAGTTACTCTAAACCTAATACCGGGGAGCTGTTTTTT
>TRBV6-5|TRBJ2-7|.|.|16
CASSYFDRDGAYEQYF
TGTGCCAGCAGTTACTTCGACCGGGACGGAGCCTACGAGCAGTACTTC
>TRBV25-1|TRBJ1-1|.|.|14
CASSEYRGATEAFF
TGTGCCAGCAGTGAATACCGGGGGGCCACTGAAGCTTTCTTT
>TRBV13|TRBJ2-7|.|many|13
CASSLATKYEQYF
TGTGCCAGCAGCTTAGCGACAAAATACGAGCAGTACTTC
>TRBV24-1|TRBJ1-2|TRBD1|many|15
CATSDPGTGSHGYTF
TGTGCCACCAGTGACCCCGGGACAGGGAGCCATGGCTACACCTTC
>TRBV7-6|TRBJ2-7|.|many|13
CASSRTGSHEQYF
TGTGCCAGCAGTCGAACAGGTAGCCACGAGCAGTACTTC
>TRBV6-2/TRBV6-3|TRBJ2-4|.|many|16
CASSLTPGDGKNIQYF
TGTGCCAGCAGCCTCACTCCGGGGGACGGTAAAAACATTCAGTACTTC
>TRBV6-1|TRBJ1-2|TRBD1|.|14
CASLGGDRSYGYTF
TGTGCCAGCTTGGGGGGGGACAGGTCCTATGGCTACACCTTC
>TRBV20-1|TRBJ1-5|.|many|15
CSARQYPAPNQPQHF
TGCAGTGCTAGACAGTATCCGGCTCCGAATCAGCCCCAGCATTTT
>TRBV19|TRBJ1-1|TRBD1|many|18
CASTQRGQGVRVDAEAFF
TGTGCCAGTACCCAAAGGGGACAGGGAGTTCGGGTCGACGCTGAAGCTTTCTTT
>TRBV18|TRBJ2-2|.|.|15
CASSPAGQWTGELFF
TGTGCCAGCTCACCAGCCGGACAGTGGACCGGGGAGCTGTTTTTT
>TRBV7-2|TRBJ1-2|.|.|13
CALPDGSDRGYTF
TGTGCCCTCCCAGATGGGTCGGATCGGGGCTACACCTTC
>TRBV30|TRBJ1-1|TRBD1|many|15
CAWRSPDRGGTEAFF
TGTGCCTGGAGAAGTCCGGACAGGGGAGGCACTGAAGCTTTCTTT
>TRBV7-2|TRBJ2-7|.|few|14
CASSFLGGTYEQYF
TGTGCCAGCAGCTTTCTAGGGGGGACCTACGAGCAGTACTTC
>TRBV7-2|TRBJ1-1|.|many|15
CASTTAGTASTEAFF
TGTGCCAGCACCACCGCCGGGACGGCGAGCACTGAAGCTTTCTTT
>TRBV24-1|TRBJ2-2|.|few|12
CATDSDTGELFF
TGTGCCACCGACAGCGACACCGGGGAGCTGTTTTTT
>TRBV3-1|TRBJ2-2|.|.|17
CASSQEENGGRTGELFF
TGTGCCAGCAGCCAAGAAGAAAACGGGGGTAGGACCGGGGAGCTGTTTTTT
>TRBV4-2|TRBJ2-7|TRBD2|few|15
CASSQEEGSGGEQYF
TGTGCCAGCAGCCAAGAGGAGGGTAGCGGGGGCGAGCAGTACTTC
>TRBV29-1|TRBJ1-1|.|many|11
CSVDGDLEAFF
TGCAGCGTTGACGGGGACCTTGAAGCTTTCTTT
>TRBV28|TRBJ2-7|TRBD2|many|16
CASSFPMSGATYEQYF
TGTGCCAGCAGTTTCCCTATGAGCGGGGCAACCTACGAGCAGTACTTC